This T cell receptor (beta chain) derives from a study of shared clonotypes between healthy human individuals. The CDR3 totals 11 residues. Trimming took 2 bases from V and 6 from J, leaving 8 bases between them. Germline V gene lookup returns CDR1 DFQATT and CDR2 SNEGSKA (reference sequence). With regard to this clone: The identical CDR3 is also encoded by other nucleotide sequences in the sample.

CD45RA-negative memory and CD45RA+ naive subsets were split from the CD4+ cells. Several immunoSEQ 96-well plates shared each subset's DNA, each plate a replicate. Generated by immunoSEQ multiplex PCR, the TCRdb table keeps only in-frame clones and is missing some. The sample has roughly 700,000 clones, over 65% seen once; the top ten hold more than 1.5%. This rearrangement joins TRBV20-1 to TRBJ2-7; perhaps TRBD1 as D (5 bases). Sample: memory CD4+ T cells sorted from blood. The subset: CD45RA-negative fraction. This sequence originates from a woman aged 25 to 39 in good health. CDR3 sequence: CSARQGPEQYF. In nucleotides, the CDR3 is TGCAGTGCTAGACAGGGCCCCGAGCAGTACTTC.